Below, 8 T cell receptor beta chains from the same sample are listed, as sequenced in a study of Ad26.COV2.S vaccination and SARS-CoV-2 variants (dated by TCRdb to the early 2020s). Library method: the immunoSEQ multiplex PCR assay. TCRdb stores this immuneACCESS table with in-frame sequences only. Part of the clones is absent; in the studies checked, under half of the shortfall reflects unresolved V genes, and no reason is known for the rest. This sample is represented by fewer than 900,000 clones; around 90% of them were singletons. Together, the top ten hold over 1.3% of the sample. This specimen's treatment or condition label, per the study, means: 15 to 20 received Ad26.COV2.S at low or high dose, single or two shots; 5 received placebo; per-sample allocation not given. Repertoires of vaccine and placebo recipients were sequenced from samples collected on day 63 after the first injection. The sample here was peripheral blood, taken in a trial of Ad26.COV2.S vaccine versus placebo. These receptor sequences come from a person aged 18 to 65 who received the Ad26.COV2.S COVID-19 vaccine or a placebo.

The chain couples TRBV6-1 to TRBJ1-6; weak D call: TRBD1 (6 bases). V gave up 3 bases and J gave up 5 bases, with 11 bases separating them. The CDR3 consists of 15 residues. Germline assignment: CDR1 MNHNS and CDR2 SASEGT. The CDR3 protein is CASSEKGVNNSPLHF. CDR3 sequence (DNA): TGTGCCAGCAGTGAGAAGGGGGTGAATAATTCACCCCTCCACTTT.

The chain couples TRBV7-9 to TRBJ1-1; 8 positions agree with TRBD1. This CDR3 region has 12 residues. After removal of 4 bases from V and 8 bases from J, the junction contained 3 bases not matched to a gene. Germline values: CDR1 SEHNR, CDR2 FQNEAQ (reference sequence). As DNA, the CDR3 is TGTGCCAGCAGCTCTACAGGGGGAGAAGCTTTCTTT. Translating gives CASSSTGGEAFF.

V usage is TRBV27 and J usage is TRBJ2-3, with TRBD2 identical over 11 bases. In germline, CDR1 is MNHEY, CDR2 SMNVEV (reference sequence). The CDR3 is 15 amino acids. V lost 6 bases and J lost 5; bases outside the gene matches: 7. The DNA for the CDR3 is TGTGCCAGCAGACTACTCGGACTAGCGGGAGATACGCAGTATTTT. As protein: CASRLLGLAGDTQYF.

This clone occurred once. The chain recombines TRBV24-1 with TRBJ2-1, with 9 bases lining up with TRBD1. This CDR3 has 16 amino acids. Germline V gene sequence: CDR1 KGHDR, CDR2 SFDVKD. The trim removed 4 bases at V and 7 bases at J, leaving 10 bases unmatched. The CDR3 region has the DNA TGTGCCACCAGTGACATAGGGGACAGGGTTCCAAATGAGCAGTTCTTC. It encodes CATSDIGDRVPNEQFF.

This clone was found once. V usage is TRBV11-2 and J usage is TRBJ1-3; the D gene is possibly TRBD1 (6 bases). V gave up 0 bases and J gave up 0 bases, with 12 bases separating them. Per the germline V gene, CDR1 is SGHAT and CDR2 is FQNNGV. The CDR3 length is 17 residues. This CDR3 reads CASSLDKTGSSGNTIYF. The CDR3 DNA reads TGTGCCAGCAGCTTAGATAAGACAGGCAGCTCTGGAAACACCATATATTTT.

The V and J genes are TRBV6-5 and TRBJ1-4, with 8 bases identical to TRBD1. V lost 6 bases to trimming and J lost 8 bases; unmatched junction nucleotides: 5. The CDR3 loop spans 13 amino acids. CDR1 is MNHEY and CDR2 is SVGAGI in the germline V gene. The CDR3 DNA reads TGTGCCAGCAGGGACAGGGTTGGAGAAAAACTGTTTTTT. This translates into CASRDRVGEKLFF.

The chain recombines TRBV13 with TRBJ2-7, with D perhaps being TRBD1 or TRBD2 (5 bases each). Between the trimmed V and J ends, which lost 2 bases and 2 bases, there was a span of 10 bases. The CDR3 is 14 residues long. The germline V gene has CDR1 PRHDT and CDR2 FYEKMQ (reference sequence). CDR3 in DNA: TGTGCCAGCAGCTTAAGTCCGGGGCCCTACGAGCAGTACTTC. Its protein is CASSLSPGPYEQYF.

The CDR3 region is CASSYSPPTGELFF. The DNA for the CDR3 is TGTGCCAGCAGTTACTCGCCCCCCACCGGGGAGCTGTTTTTT. The chain couples TRBV6-6 to TRBJ2-2, with unresolved D. V was pared by 0 bases and J by 4 bases, with 6 bases between. The CDR3 contains 14 residues. CDR1 is MNHNY, CDR2 SVGAGI, per germline (reference sequence).